This record concerns one TCR beta chain sequence. The data were obtained in a study of blood T cell repertoires in COVID-19. The wider study: Researchers got acute and convalescent COVID-19 samples from the United States, Italy and Spain. In each case, the material was cDNA or gDNA derived from T cells, B-cell-depleted T cells, or PBMCs.

Germline V gene data show CDR1 as MDHEN and CDR2 as SYDVKM. This CDR3 comprises 13 residues. V lost 3 bases, J lost 4 bases, and 3 bases stayed unmatched. As handled by the study authors: For nucleated cells, counts were estimated from reference gene primer amplification. Profiled with immunoSEQ multiplex PCR; TCRdb holds only in-frame clones, not every one. Clone size and V and J calls were adopted from that table, with D and trimming inferred from the DNA. Altogether around 220,000 clones are present, over 75% being singletons, with the ten largest covering about 7.7%. The chain combines TRBV28 with TRBJ2-7, with 7 bases aligning to TRBD1. The sequenced material came from PBMCs or T cells enriched from blood (not recorded which). The TCR comes from a woman aged 40 to 50 with acute COVID-19. CDR3 nucleotide sequence: TGTGCCAGCAGTTTCGGGACAGTATACGAGCAGTACTTC. This translates into CASSFGTVYEQYF.